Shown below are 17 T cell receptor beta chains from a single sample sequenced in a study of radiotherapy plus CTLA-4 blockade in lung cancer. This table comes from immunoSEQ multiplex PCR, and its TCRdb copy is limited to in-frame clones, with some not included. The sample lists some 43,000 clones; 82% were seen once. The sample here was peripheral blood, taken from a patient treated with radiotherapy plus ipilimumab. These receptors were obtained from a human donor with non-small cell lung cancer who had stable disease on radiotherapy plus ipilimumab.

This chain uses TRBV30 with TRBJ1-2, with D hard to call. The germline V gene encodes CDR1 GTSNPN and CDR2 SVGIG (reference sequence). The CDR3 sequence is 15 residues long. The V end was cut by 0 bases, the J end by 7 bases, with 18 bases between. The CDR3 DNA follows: TGTGCCTGGAGTGTACGAGGGAGGGCACGGGGTGGCTACACCTTC. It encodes CAWSVRGRARGGYTF.

The CDR3 nucleotides read TGTGCCAGCAGCGCAAACTTAAATGAGCAGTTCTTC. Encoded protein: CASSANLNEQFF. The chain uses TRBV9 and TRBJ2-1; D ambiguous. CDR3 length equals 12 residues. From germline, CDR1 is SGDLS and CDR2 YYNGEE. Trimming left V 3 bases short and J 7 bases short, with 8 bases between.

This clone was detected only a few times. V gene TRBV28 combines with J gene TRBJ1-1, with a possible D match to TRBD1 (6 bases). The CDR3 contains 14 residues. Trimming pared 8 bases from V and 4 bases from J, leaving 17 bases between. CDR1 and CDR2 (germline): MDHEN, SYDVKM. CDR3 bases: TGTGCCAGCCTCGGGGGGGCAGAGGGCACTGAAGCTTTCTTT. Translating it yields CASLGGAEGTEAFF.

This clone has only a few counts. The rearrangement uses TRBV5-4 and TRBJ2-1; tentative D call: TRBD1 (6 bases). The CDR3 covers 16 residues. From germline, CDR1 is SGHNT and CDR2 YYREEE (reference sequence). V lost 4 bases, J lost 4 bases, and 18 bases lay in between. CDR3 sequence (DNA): TGTGCCAGCAGCCGGTCCGGGGCAGGGGCTTACAATGAGCAGTTCTTC. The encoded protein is CASSRSGAGAYNEQFF.

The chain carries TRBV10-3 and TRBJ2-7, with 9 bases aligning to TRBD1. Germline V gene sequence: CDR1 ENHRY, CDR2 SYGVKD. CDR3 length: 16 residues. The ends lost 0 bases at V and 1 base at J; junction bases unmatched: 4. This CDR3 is CAISESWTGESYEQYF. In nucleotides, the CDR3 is TGTGCCATCAGTGAGTCGTGGACAGGGGAATCCTACGAGCAGTACTTC.

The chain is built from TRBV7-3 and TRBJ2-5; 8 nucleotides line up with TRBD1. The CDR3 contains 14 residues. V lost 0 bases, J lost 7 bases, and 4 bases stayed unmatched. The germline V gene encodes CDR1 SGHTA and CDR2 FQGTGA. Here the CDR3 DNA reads TGTGCCAGCAGCTTAACCGGACAGGGTGGGACCCAGTACTTC. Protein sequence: CASSLTGQGGTQYF.

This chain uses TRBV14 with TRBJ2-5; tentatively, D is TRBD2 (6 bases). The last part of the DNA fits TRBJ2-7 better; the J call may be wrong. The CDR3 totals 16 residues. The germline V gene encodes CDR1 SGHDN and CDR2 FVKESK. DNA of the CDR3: TGTGCCAGCAGCCAAGTGCTGGAGGGCAGAAACTACGAGCAGTACTTC. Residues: CASSQVLEGRNYEQYF.

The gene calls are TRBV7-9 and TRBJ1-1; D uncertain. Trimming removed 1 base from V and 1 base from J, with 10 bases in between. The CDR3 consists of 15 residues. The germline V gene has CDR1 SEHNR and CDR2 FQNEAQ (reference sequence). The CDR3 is CASSLDRVGNTEAFF. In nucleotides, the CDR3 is TGTGCCAGCAGCTTAGATCGGGTAGGGAACACTGAAGCTTTCTTT. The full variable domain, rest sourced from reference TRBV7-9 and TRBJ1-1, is DTGVSQNPRHKITKRGQNVTFRCDPISEHNRLYWYRQTLGQGPEFLTYFQNEAQLEKSRLLSDRFSAERPKGSFSTLEIQRTEQGDSAMYLCASSLDRVGNTEAFFGQGTRLTVV.

The CDR3 bases are TGCAGCGTTTTCCGGGGAACACACGAGCAGTACTTC. Translating gives CSVFRGTHEQYF. The genes are TRBV29-1 and TRBJ2-7, with a possible D match to TRBD2 (5 bases). The CDR3 contains 12 residues. The V end lost 5 bases, the J end lost 5 bases, and 13 bases lay between the germline ends. CDR1 and CDR2 (germline): SQVTM, ANQGSEA.

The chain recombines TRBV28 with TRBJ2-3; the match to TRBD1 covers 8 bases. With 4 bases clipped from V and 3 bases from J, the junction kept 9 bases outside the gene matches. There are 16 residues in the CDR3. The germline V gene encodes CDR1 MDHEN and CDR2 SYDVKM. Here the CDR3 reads CASSYLPDRGTDTQYF. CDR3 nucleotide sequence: TGTGCCAGCAGTTACCTCCCCGACAGGGGTACAGATACGCAGTATTTT.

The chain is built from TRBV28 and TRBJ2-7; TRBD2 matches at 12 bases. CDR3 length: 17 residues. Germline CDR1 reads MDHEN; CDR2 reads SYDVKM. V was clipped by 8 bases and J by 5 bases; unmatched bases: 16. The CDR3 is CASRNLGLAGPIDEQYF. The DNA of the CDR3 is TGTGCCAGCCGTAACTTGGGACTAGCGGGCCCTATAGACGAGCAGTACTTC.

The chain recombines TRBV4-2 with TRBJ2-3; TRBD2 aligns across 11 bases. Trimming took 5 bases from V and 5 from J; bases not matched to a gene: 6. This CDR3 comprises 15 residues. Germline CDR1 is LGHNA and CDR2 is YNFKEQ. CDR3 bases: TGTGCCAGCAGCTTAGCGGGAGGGCCTATAGATACGCAGTATTTT. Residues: CASSLAGGPIDTQYF.

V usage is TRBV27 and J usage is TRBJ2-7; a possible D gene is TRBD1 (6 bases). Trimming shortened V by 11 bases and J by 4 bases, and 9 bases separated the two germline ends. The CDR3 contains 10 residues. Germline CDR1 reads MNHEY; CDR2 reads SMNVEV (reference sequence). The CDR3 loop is CAVGGYEQYF. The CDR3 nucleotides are TGTGCCGTAGGGGGTTACGAGCAGTACTTC.

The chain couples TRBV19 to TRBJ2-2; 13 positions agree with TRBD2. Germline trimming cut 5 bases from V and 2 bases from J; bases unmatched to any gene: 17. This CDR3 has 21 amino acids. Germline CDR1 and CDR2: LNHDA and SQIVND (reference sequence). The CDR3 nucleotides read TGTGCCAGTAGTGCCGTGGCGGGAGTAGGACTAGCGGGAGTAAACACCGGGGAGCTGTTTTTT. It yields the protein CASSAVAGVGLAGVNTGELFF.

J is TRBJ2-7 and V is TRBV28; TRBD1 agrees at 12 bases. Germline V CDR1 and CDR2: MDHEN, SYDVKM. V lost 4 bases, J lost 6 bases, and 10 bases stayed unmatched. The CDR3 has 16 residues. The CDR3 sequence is CASSYPRGQGASEQYF. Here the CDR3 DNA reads TGTGCCAGCAGTTACCCCCGGGGACAGGGGGCCTCCGAGCAGTACTTC.

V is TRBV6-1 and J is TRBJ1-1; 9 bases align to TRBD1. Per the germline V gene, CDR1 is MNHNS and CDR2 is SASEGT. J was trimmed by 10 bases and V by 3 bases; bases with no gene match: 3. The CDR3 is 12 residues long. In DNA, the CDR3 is TGTGCCAGCAGTGAGTCGGACAGGGGAGCTTTCTTT. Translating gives CASSESDRGAFF.

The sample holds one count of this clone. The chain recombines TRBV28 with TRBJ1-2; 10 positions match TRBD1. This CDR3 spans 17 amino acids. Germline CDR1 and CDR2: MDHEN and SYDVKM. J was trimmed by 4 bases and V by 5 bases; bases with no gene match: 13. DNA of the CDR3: TGTGCCAGCAGTACCCGGACAGGGGGTGGGGGGGTCTATGGCTACACCTTC. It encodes CASSTRTGGGGVYGYTF.